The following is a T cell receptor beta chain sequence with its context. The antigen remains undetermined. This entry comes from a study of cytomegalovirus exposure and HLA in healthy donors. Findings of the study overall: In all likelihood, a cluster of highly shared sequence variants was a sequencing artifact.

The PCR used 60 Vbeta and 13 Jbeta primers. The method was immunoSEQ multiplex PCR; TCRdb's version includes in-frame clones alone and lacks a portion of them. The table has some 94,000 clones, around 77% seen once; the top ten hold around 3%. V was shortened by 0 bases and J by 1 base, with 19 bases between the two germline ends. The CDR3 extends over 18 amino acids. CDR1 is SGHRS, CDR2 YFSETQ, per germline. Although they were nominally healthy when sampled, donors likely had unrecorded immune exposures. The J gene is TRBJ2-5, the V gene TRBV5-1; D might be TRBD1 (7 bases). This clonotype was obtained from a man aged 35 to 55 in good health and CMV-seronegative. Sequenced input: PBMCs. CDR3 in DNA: TGCGCCAGCAGCTTGGAGTGGGGGGACAGCCTTGGCCAAGAGACCCAGTACTTC. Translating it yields CASSLEWGDSLGQETQYF.